These T cell receptor beta chains were read from a single sample in a study of shared clonotypes between healthy human individuals. Profiling relied on immunoSEQ multiplex PCR, and the TCRdb table lists in-frame clones only, not all of them. The table has fewer than 2.5 million clones, under 95% seen once; the top ten hold 0.36%. The sequencing sample was made of naive CD4+ T cells from PBMCs. The origin of the receptors is a man aged 18 to 29 in good health. Some clones in this sample may be carry-over from other donors' samples. Both conserved end residues are trimmed from each CDR3.

TRBV19	TRBJ1-1	ASRELRGFWTEAF
TRBV5-4	TRBJ2-2	ASSPRAGELF
TRBV14	TRBJ1-2	ASSQDPGQTRGYT
TRBV29-1	TRBJ1-4	SVGTHRRTGAPEKLF
TRBV6-1	TRBJ2-7	ASSEVGGHRPSYEQY
TRBV18	TRBJ1-1	ASSPDMNTEAF
TRBV28	TRBJ2-5	ASNGGRGETQY
TRBV7-3	TRBJ2-3	ASSPGLGETVDTQY
TRBV28	TRBJ2-4	ASSPLDSLGAKNIQY
TRBV6-5	TRBJ2-1	ASRPTWNEQF
TRBV28	TRBJ1-5	ASSLPRTLGNQPQH
TRBV29-1	TRBJ2-7	SAGTPSYEQY
TRBV29-1	TRBJ2-7	SVDRGTRGEQY
TRBV7-9	TRBJ2-1	ASSSTGTDEQF
TRBV7-8	TRBJ1-1	ASSLEGHLNTEAF
TRBV10-3	TRBJ1-2	AHKGQGAGEPGYT
TRBV19	TRBJ2-7	ASRKQGANEQY
TRBV28	TRBJ2-4	ASRLAGVNIQY
TRBV12-5	TRBJ2-1	ASGLRGTEQF
TRBV5-4	TRBJ1-2	ASTPRGGQGYT
TRBV9	TRBJ2-5	ASSVDGTQY
TRBV18	TRBJ1-4	ASSPPGREKLF
TRBV7-9	TRBJ1-2	ASSLSRESYGYT
TRBV6-6	TRBJ1-5	ASSSETGAAQPQH
TRBV19	TRBJ2-2	ASSPRPQSSGPHTGELF
TRBV5-8	TRBJ1-4	ASSRGSSGRANEKLF
TRBV18	TRBJ1-4	ASSTGQGATNEKLF
TRBV5-1	TRBJ2-5	ASSGRDRGQETQY
TRBV19	TRBJ2-7	ASSAGQGDSYEQY
TRBV29-1	TRBJ1-2	SAELRDRDNYGYT
TRBV29-1	TRBJ2-6	SVSSSGANVLT
TRBV7-6	TRBJ2-7	ASSLAGTSGRAGNYEQY
TRBV11-3	TRBJ1-5	ASSRVGQPQH
TRBV30	TRBJ1-5	AFAGQGSQPQH
TRBV6-5	TRBJ2-7	ASNPLTGGFEQY
TRBV2	TRBJ1-4	ASSQTTNEKLF
TRBV27	TRBJ1-1	ASRRHVTGESEAF
TRBV11-3	TRBJ1-4	ASSLDRAVWTENEKLF
TRBV25-1	TRBJ1-6	ASSEPRQGRSSPLH
TRBV7-3	TRBJ2-2	ASSTQGAFNTGELF
TRBV7-3	TRBJ2-1	ASSSTGLAGDNEQF
TRBV4-2	TRBJ1-5	ASSHSSISNQPQH
TRBV6-1	TRBJ2-7	ASRRSGASYEQY
TRBV30	TRBJ1-1	AAQARRAPDTEAF
TRBV5-6	TRBJ2-7	ASSPGIRYEQY